This T cell receptor beta chain comes out of a study of identical twins. The germline gives CDR1 MNHNS, CDR2 SASEGT. V was trimmed by 3 bases and J by 2 bases, leaving 5 bases between them. The CDR3 is made up of 13 amino acids. TCRdb used MiXCR to reprocess the 5' RACE reads, holding one entry per CDR3 protein. The sample carries approximately 280,000 distinct CDR3 sequences, about 8.3% recorded once. The same sample was also used in a study of yellow fever vaccine responses in identical twins.

The receptor was isolated from a woman younger than 30 in good health. The sequencing input was memory (CD45RO+) T cells sorted from blood. V usage is TRBV6-1 and J usage is TRBJ2-4, with D unresolved. The CDR3 loop reads CASSEGTKNIQYF. In DNA form, the CDR3 reads TGTGCCAGCAGTGAGGGGACCAAAAACATTCAGTACTTC.